The 24 T cell receptor beta chains below come from one sample, sequenced in a study of shared clonotypes between healthy human individuals. Naive CD8 cells lacked CD45RO and underwent positive selection for CCR7, leaving out terminally differentiated effector memory CD45RA+ cells. Generated by immunoSEQ multiplex PCR, the TCRdb table keeps only in-frame clones and is missing some. The table records some 800,000 clones, more than 85% of them present only once. Sequences were obtained from naive CD8+ T cells sorted from blood. These TCRs come from a man aged 25 to 40 in good health.

The genes are TRBV7-9 and TRBJ1-2; 10 nucleotides align to TRBD1. CDR3 size: 16 residues. In germline, CDR1 is SEHNR, CDR2 FQNEAQ (reference sequence). V dropped 4 bases and J dropped 4; count of bases not matched to a gene: 9. DNA of the CDR3: TGTGCCAGCAGCTCAAGCACGTGGACAGGGGGCTATGGCTACACCTTC. It is translated as CASSSSTWTGGYGYTF.

V gene TRBV29-1 combines with J gene TRBJ1-1; 10 nucleotides line up with TRBD1. The CDR3 extends over 13 amino acids. Germline assignment: CDR1 SQVTM and CDR2 ANQGSEA. After removal of 5 bases from V and 5 bases from J, the junction contained 5 bases not matched to a gene. This CDR3 is CSVRTGGSTEAFF. The DNA of the CDR3 is TGCAGCGTTAGGACAGGGGGGTCGACTGAAGCTTTCTTT. Combining the CDR3 with reference TRBV29-1 and TRBJ1-1 gives the whole variable domain SAVISQKPSRDICQRGTSLTIQCQVDSQVTMMFWYRQQPGQSLTLIATANQGSEATYESGFVIDKFPISRPNLTFSTLTVSNMSPEDSSIYLCSVRTGGSTEAFFGQGTRLTVV.

In its sample, this clone was seen once. Other DNA sequences in this specimen translate into the identical CDR3. The V gene is TRBV9, the J gene TRBJ1-1; no clear D gene. V was shortened by 0 bases and J by 1 base, with 4 bases between the two germline ends. This CDR3 has 13 residues. The V gene's germline CDR1 is SGDLS and CDR2 YYNGEE. The CDR3 here is CASSVVPNTEAFF. CDR3 in DNA: TGTGCCAGCAGCGTAGTACCGAACACTGAAGCTTTCTTT.

This chain links TRBV6-6 with TRBJ2-7; 7 bases match TRBD2. This CDR3 spans 14 amino acids. Germline V gene lookup returns CDR1 MNHNY and CDR2 SVGAGI (reference sequence). After removal of 6 bases from V and 3 bases from J, the junction contained 8 bases not matched to a gene. The CDR3 loop reads CASSATSSGYEQYF. DNA of the CDR3: TGTGCCAGCAGCGCGACTAGCTCGGGCTACGAGCAGTACTTC.

This rearrangement joins TRBV7-9 to TRBJ2-1; 7 positions agree with TRBD2. V dropped 5 bases and J dropped 5; count of bases not matched to a gene: 9. Per germline, CDR1 SEHNR and CDR2 FQNEAQ (reference sequence). There are 15 residues in the CDR3. For the CDR3, the DNA is TGTGCCAGCAGCCCCTACGGGGGAGGGAACAATGAGCAGTTCTTC. It codes for CASSPYGGGNNEQFF.

This clone was seen a handful of times. Other DNA sequences within the sample encode an identical CDR3. The V gene is TRBV27, the J gene TRBJ2-7, with 7 bases identical to TRBD2. J gave up 2 bases and V 8 bases, and 6 bases lay outside the gene matches. The CDR3 has 13 residues. In germline, CDR1 is MNHEY, CDR2 SMNVEV (reference sequence). The CDR3 spells CASASGTTYEQYF. The CDR3 bases are TGTGCCAGCGCCTCCGGGACTACCTACGAGCAGTACTTC.

The V gene is TRBV4-3, the J gene TRBJ2-7; maybe TRBD1 (6 bases). Germline loops: CDR1 LGHNA, CDR2 YSLEER. This CDR3 is built from 17 residues. Trimming cost V 0 bases and J 1 base, with 16 bases left between them. The CDR3 region is CASSQETTGMRSYEQYF. The CDR3 nucleotides are TGCGCCAGCAGCCAAGAGACTACAGGGATGAGGTCCTACGAGCAGTACTTC.

The chain employs TRBV15 and TRBJ2-5, with 8 bases matching TRBD1. The CDR3 loop spans 17 amino acids. V was pared by 5 bases and J by 2 bases, with 13 bases of the junction left unmatched. The germline V gene encodes CDR1 LNHNV and CDR2 YYDKDF (reference sequence). CDR3 region: CATSQTGAQLGQETQYF. The CDR3 DNA sequence: TGTGCCACCAGCCAGACAGGGGCCCAACTAGGACAAGAGACCCAGTACTTC.

The chain combines TRBV2 with TRBJ2-7, with unresolved D. With 4 bases removed from V and 4 bases from J, the gap between germline ends came to 8 bases. The CDR3 spans 12 residues. In germline, CDR1 is SNHLY, CDR2 FYNNEI. The CDR3 region has the DNA TGTGCCAGCAGTGTTTTTCGTTACGAGCAGTACTTC. It encodes CASSVFRYEQYF.

The rearrangement uses TRBV30 and TRBJ2-2; D not resolved. The CDR3 length is 15 residues. Looked up from germline, CDR1 is GTSNPN and CDR2 is SVGIG (reference sequence). Trimming left V 0 bases short and J 7 bases short, with 15 bases between. The CDR3 DNA follows: TGTGCCTGGAGTGTACTCCCAGCCACGGGCGGGGAGCTGTTTTTT. Translated: CAWSVLPATGGELFF.

This chain uses TRBV27 with TRBJ2-2; 11 bases fit TRBD1. The J segment lost 5 bases and the V segment lost 6 bases, leaving 14 bases of the junction unmatched. Germline CDR1 reads MNHEY; CDR2 reads SMNVEV (reference sequence). This CDR3 has 18 amino acids. CDR3: CASRIVAIGQGATGELFF. DNA for the CDR3: TGTGCCAGCAGAATCGTGGCAATAGGACAGGGGGCAACCGGGGAGCTGTTTTTT.

This sequence joins TRBV27 and TRBJ2-1; 7 bases are shared with TRBD2. The CDR3 sequence is 15 residues long. V lost 7 bases to trimming and J lost 6 bases; unmatched junction nucleotides: 12. Germline V CDR1 and CDR2: MNHEY, SMNVEV (reference sequence). This chain's CDR3 is CASTSGVSGSNEQFF. DNA for the CDR3: TGTGCCAGCACCTCGGGTGTTAGCGGGTCCAATGAGCAGTTCTTC.

The chain joins TRBV18 to TRBJ2-1; D could derive from TRBD1 or TRBD2 (5 bases each). Trimming took 5 bases from V and 3 from J, leaving 11 bases between them. Per the germline V gene, CDR1 is KGHSH and CDR2 is LQKENI. The CDR3 runs to 14 residues. The CDR3 nucleotides read TGTGCCAGCTCATTTGGGGGTAACTACAATGAGCAGTTCTTC. It encodes CASSFGGNYNEQFF.

The chain couples TRBV27 to TRBJ2-7, with 13 nucleotides matching TRBD2. The germline CDR1 and CDR2 sequences are MNHEY and SMNVEV (reference sequence). The CDR3 loop spans 15 amino acids. V shed 6 bases and J 3 bases; nucleotides not matched to a gene: 5. The CDR3 DNA reads TGTGCCAGCAGCCTGACTAGCGGGAGGATCTACGAGCAGTACTTC. Its protein product is CASSLTSGRIYEQYF.

The rearrangement links TRBV5-6 to TRBJ2-1, with TRBD2 as a possible D gene (6 bases). Germline assignment: CDR1 SGHDT and CDR2 YYEEEE. CDR3 length equals 12 residues. Trimming took 2 bases from V and 9 from J, leaving 9 bases between them. CDR3 in amino acids: CASSFSTSEQFF. The CDR3 region has the DNA TGTGCCAGCAGCTTCTCGACTAGTGAGCAGTTCTTC.

CDR3 region: CASSPEGTGELFF. In DNA, the CDR3 is TGTGCCAGCTCTCCCGAGGGTACCGGGGAGCTGTTTTTT. This sequence joins TRBV7-9 and TRBJ2-2, with a tentative D call TRBD2 (5 bases). This CDR3 has 13 amino acids. CDR1 is SEHNR and CDR2 is FQNEAQ in the germline V gene (reference sequence). Between the trimmed V and J ends, which lost 8 bases and 5 bases, there was a span of 12 bases.

Points on this clone: The identical CDR3 is also encoded by other nucleotide sequences in the sample. This chain's CDR3 is CASSTDSYEQYF. CDR3 coding DNA: TGCGCCAGCAGCACTGACAGTTACGAGCAGTACTTC. This chain connects TRBV5-1 to TRBJ2-7, with D possibly TRBD1 on 5 matching bases. CDR3 length: 12 residues. Germline V gives CDR1 SGHRS, CDR2 YFSETQ. V lost 4 bases and J lost 4, with 9 bases in between.

A single count supports this clone. J is TRBJ1-2 and V is TRBV6-5, with a possible D match to TRBD1 (5 bases). The CDR3 is 15 amino acids. V was trimmed by 0 bases and J by 4 bases, leaving 12 bases between them. Germline V gene lookup returns CDR1 MNHEY and CDR2 SVGAGI. The CDR3 region is CASSYSIGDLYGYTF. In DNA, the CDR3 is TGTGCCAGCAGTTACTCGATAGGGGATCTCTATGGCTACACCTTC.

This chain uses TRBV6-1 with TRBJ2-7; D remains ambiguous. V lost 0 bases and J 2 bases, leaving 11 bases between the germline ends. This CDR3 region has 15 residues. Per the germline V gene, CDR1 is MNHNS and CDR2 is SASEGT. DNA for the CDR3: TGTGCCAGCAGTGAAGCCGTCAGAACTACCTACGAGCAGTACTTC. Its translation: CASSEAVRTTYEQYF.

This clone was found once. The chain recombines TRBV7-2 with TRBJ2-3; 10 positions agree with TRBD1. The CDR3 contains 16 residues. CDR1 and CDR2 (germline): SGHTA, FQGNSA. The ends lost 2 bases at V and 4 bases at J; junction bases unmatched: 6. The chain's CDR3 is CASSLRRDRGADTQYF. CDR3 coding DNA: TGTGCCAGCAGCTTACGTAGGGACAGGGGCGCAGATACGCAGTATTTT.

The chain has TRBV7-8 and TRBJ2-1; D gene ambiguous. The CDR3 is made up of 15 amino acids. Per the germline V gene, CDR1 is SGHVS and CDR2 is FQNEAQ. Trimming took off 5 bases at V and 5 bases at J, with 16 bases between the two ends. The CDR3 DNA is TGTGCCAGCAGCCCCCCTCCCGGTCTGGACAATGAGCAGTTCTTC. It encodes CASSPPPGLDNEQFF.

Remarks on this clone: Since a much larger clone is just one base distant, this may be a read error. This same CDR3 is encoded by further DNA sequences in the sample. The chain links TRBV15 to TRBJ1-5, with D uncertain. CDR1 and CDR2 from the germline V gene are LNHNV and YYDKDF (reference sequence). This CDR3 comprises 12 residues. The V and J ends lost 0 bases and 4 bases respectively, with 1 base between them. The CDR3 loop is CATSRDNQPQHF. CDR3 nucleotide sequence: TGTGCCACCAGCAGAGATAATCAGCCCCAGCATTTT.

V gene TRBV4-2 combines with J gene TRBJ1-5, with D unclear. This CDR3 is 13 amino acids long. V dropped 4 bases and J dropped 3 bases, with 7 bases sitting between them. Germline CDR1 is LGHNA and CDR2 is YNFKEQ. The CDR3, as DNA: TGTGCCAGCAGCCCGACCGTCAATCAGCCCCAGCATTTT. The encoded protein is CASSPTVNQPQHF.

This clone was counted once. The rearrangement links TRBV7-8 to TRBJ2-7; 11 bases map to TRBD1. CDR3 size: 16 residues. Trimming at V came to 1 base and at J to 4 bases, leaving 6 bases not matched to a gene. Germline V lookup: CDR1 SGHVS, CDR2 FQNEAQ. The CDR3 DNA sequence: TGTGCCAGCAGCTTAGGGACAGGGGGCGACAGATACGAGCAGTACTTC. This sequence encodes CASSLGTGGDRYEQYF.